This T cell receptor (beta chain) was found in a study of CD8 T cells in ankylosing spondylitis. Notes on the study in general: Reactive arthritis synovial fluid and blood previously showed some of these motif variants.

Germline values: CDR1 SQVTM, CDR2 ANQGSEA. The V gene lost 7 bases and the J gene lost 5 bases, with 18 bases spanning the gap. The CDR3 length is 14 residues. TCRdb redid the calling of the 5' RACE reads with MiXCR, one entry per CDR3 protein. The profile shows 200,000 or so distinct CDR3 sequences, 13% of them singletons. Comments on this clonotype: Antigen unknown. A read error may be the cause here, since a much bigger clone is one base away.

The V and J genes are TRBV29-1 and TRBJ1-5; D is perhaps TRBD1 (5 bases). The specimen sequenced was blood, either unsorted or a sorted T cell fraction (not recorded which). The receptor's source is a female donor with ankylosing spondylitis or in good health (not recorded which). The chain's CDR3 is CSGGMGREDQPQHF. In DNA form, the CDR3 reads TGCAGCGGCGGGATGGGACGGGAGGATCAGCCCCAGCATTTT.